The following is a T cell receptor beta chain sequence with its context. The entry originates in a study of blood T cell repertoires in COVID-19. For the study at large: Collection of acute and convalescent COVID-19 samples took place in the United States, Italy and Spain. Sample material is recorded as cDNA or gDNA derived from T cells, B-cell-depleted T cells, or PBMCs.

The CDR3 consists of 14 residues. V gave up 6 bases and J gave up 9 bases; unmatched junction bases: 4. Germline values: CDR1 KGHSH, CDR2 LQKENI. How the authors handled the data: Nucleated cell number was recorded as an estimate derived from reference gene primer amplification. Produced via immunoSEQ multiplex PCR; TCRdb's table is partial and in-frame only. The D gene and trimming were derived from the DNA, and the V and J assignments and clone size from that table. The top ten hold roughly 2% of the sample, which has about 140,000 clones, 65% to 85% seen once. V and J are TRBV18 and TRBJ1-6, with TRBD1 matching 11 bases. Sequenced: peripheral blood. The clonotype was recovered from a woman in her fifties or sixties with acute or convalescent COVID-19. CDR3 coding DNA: TGTGCCAGCTCGGACAGGGGGCGGGGTTCACCCCTCCACTTT. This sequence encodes CASSDRGRGSPLHF. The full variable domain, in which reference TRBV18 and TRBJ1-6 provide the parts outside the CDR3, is NAGVMQNPRHLVRRRGQEARLRCSPMKGHSHVYWYRQLPEEGLKFMVYLQKENIIDESGMPKERFSAEFPKEGPSILRIQQVVRGDSAAYFCASSDRGRGSPLHFGNGTRLTVT.